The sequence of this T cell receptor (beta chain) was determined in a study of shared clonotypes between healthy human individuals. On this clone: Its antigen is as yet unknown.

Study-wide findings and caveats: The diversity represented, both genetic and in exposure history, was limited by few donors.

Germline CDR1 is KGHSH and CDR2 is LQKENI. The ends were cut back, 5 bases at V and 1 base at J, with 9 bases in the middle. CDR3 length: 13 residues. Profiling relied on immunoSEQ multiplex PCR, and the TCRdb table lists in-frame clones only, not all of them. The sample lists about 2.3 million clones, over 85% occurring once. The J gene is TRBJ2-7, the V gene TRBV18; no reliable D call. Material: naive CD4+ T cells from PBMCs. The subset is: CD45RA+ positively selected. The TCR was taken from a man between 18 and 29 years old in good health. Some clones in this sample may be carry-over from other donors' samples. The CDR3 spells CASSSTSSYEQYF. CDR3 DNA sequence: TGTGCCAGCTCATCTACATCTTCCTACGAGCAGTACTTC. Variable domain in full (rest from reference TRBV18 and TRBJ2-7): NAGVMQNPRHLVRRRGQEARLRCSPMKGHSHVYWYRQLPEEGLKFMVYLQKENIIDESGMPKERFSAEFPKEGPSILRIQQVVRGDSAAYFCASSSTSSYEQYFGPGTRLTVT.